This TCR beta chain was obtained from a study of T cells in Graves' hyperthyroidism and ophthalmopathy. With V trimmed by 7 bases and J by 7 bases, 8 bases remained unmatched. CDR1 is SNHLY, CDR2 FYNNEI, per germline. The CDR3 spans 14 residues. Overall study findings and caveats: Most clonotypes that expanded in the thyroid above 0.001 also showed up in blood. A model of 13 V-J pairs discriminated ophthalmopathy from stable hyperthyroidism.

RNA transcripts served as the template for amplifying TCR beta CDR3 regions. Using the HTBI primer set, a first-round RT-PCR was run on the TCR CDR3. TCRdb reprocessed the multiplex PCR reads with MiXCR, giving one entry per CDR3 protein. The profile shows a few hundred thousand distinct CDR3 sequences, under 60% of them singletons. This clonotype was picked up many times. Its antigen is not identified. The rearrangement links TRBV2 to TRBJ1-5; 9 nucleotides line up with TRBD1. This clonotype was sampled from an adult woman with Graves' disease, either hyperthyroidism or ophthalmopathy (not recorded which). The source material was peripheral blood or thyroid tissue (not recorded which). Here the CDR3 DNA reads TGTGCCAGCAAGAGAACAGGGGGCGGACAGCCCCAGCATTTT. Protein: CASKRTGGGQPQHF.